This T cell receptor (beta chain) was captured by sequencing in a study of blood T cell repertoires in COVID-19 (TCRdb year 2020). Background on the whole study: The collaborator samples originated in the United States, Italy and Spain and spanned the acute and convalescent phases of COVID-19. HLA class I and class II types, where available, came from metadata supplied by the sample provider rather than from assay-based typing. Deeply sampled blood TCRbeta repertoires from subjects exposed to, actively infected with, or recovered from COVID-19 were included in the dataset. A de-identified subject ID, COVID-19 status, age in years and sex were almost always included in the sample metadata. Samples came from the ongoing ImmuneRACE study (first 160 participants) plus 1,254 subjects from 6 global collaborators. The material from the prospective study consisted of cDNA or gDNA derived from T cells, B-cell-depleted T cells, or PBMCs. The repertoires were released in a freely available public database intended as a resource for research on the immune response to SARS-CoV-2.

The paper as a whole reports these results and caveats: The amount of clinical and demographic metadata varied by source and participant and was provided uncurated.

Its CDR3 holds 15 amino acids, cysteine through phenylalanine. Left in the record is the CDR3 DNA by itself, 45 bases read in frame from the first base. CDR1 SGHDT and CDR2 YYEEEE are derived from the germline V gene. From V the trimming removes 4 bases and from J it removes 0 bases, while the gene matches leave 6 bases of the junction unaccounted for. On this clone itself: Its target antigen remains unknown. No base-level quality is on record; no much larger clone is a single base apart.

TCRbeta CDR3 regions were amplified from genomic DNA using the immunoSEQ Assay, a bias-controlled multiplex PCR. The study's processing was this. Within the assay, amplification of reference gene primers was used to estimate how many nucleated cells each sample contained. To quantify the absolute abundance of each unique TCRbeta CDR3 rearrangement, sequence reads were collapsed and filtered. For each sample, productive Simpson clonality was calculated as the square root of Simpson's diversity index across productive rearrangements. TCRdb obtained this table from immuneACCESS and retained in-frame rearrangements with V and J assigned. These tables miss some clones; where compared with another copy, unresolved V genes account for less than half of the shortfall, and the remainder is unexplained. For V, J and clone size, that table is used; D and trimming come from the DNA. Counted in this sample were around 150,000 clones; around three quarters of them appeared once. Of the sample, 4.2% is held by the ten largest clones.

Each collaborating institution followed its own protocols to collect whole blood in K2EDTA tubes. For TCRbeta analysis, collaborators shipped samples as frozen whole blood, isolated PBMCs, or DNA extracted from either of those sample types. The sequence came from a man between 60 and 75 years old with acute or convalescent COVID-19. This sequence uses TRBV5-6 and TRBJ2-5, with 7 bases in between that match TRBD1. Sequences were obtained from peripheral blood. The CDR3 loop reads CASSPGQEYQETQYF. In nucleotide form, the sequence is TGTGCCAGCAGCCCCGGACAGGAGTACCAAGAGACCCAGTACTTC.